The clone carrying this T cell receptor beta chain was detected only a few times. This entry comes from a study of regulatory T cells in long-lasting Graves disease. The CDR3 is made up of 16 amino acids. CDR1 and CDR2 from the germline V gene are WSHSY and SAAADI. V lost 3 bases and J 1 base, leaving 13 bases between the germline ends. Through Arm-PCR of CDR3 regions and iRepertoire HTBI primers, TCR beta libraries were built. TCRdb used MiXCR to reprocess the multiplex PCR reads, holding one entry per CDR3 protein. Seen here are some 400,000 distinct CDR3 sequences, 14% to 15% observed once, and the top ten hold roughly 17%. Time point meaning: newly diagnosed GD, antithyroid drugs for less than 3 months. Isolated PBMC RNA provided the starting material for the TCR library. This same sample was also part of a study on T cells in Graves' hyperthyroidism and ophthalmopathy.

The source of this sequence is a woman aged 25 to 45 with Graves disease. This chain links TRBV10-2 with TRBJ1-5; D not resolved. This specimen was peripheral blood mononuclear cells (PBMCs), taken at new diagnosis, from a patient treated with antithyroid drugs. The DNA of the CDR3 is TGCGCCAGCAGTGACGGCAGGTATAGAAGCAATCAGCCCCAGCATTTT. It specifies CASSDGRYRSNQPQHF.